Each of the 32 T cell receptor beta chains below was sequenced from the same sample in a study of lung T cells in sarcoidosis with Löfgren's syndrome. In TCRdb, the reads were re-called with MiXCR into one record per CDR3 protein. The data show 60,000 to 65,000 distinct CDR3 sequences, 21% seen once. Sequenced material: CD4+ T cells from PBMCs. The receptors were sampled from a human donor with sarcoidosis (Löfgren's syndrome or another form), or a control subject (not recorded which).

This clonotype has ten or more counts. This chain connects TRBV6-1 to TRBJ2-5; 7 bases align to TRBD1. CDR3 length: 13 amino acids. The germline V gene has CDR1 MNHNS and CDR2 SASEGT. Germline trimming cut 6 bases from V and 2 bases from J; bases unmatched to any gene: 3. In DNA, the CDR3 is TGTGCCAGCAGCCGGGACAGACAAGAGACCCAGTACTTC. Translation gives CASSRDRQETQYF.

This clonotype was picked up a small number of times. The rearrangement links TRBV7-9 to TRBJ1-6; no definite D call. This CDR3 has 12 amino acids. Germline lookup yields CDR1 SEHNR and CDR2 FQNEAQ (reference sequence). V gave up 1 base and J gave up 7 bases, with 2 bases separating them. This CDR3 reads CASSLENSPLHF. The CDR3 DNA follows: TGTGCCAGCAGCTTAGAAAATTCACCCCTCCACTTT. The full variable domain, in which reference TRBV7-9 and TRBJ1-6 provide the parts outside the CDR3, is DTGVSQNPRHKITKRGQNVTFRCDPISEHNRLYWYRQTLGQGPEFLTYFQNEAQLEKSRLLSDRFSAERPKGSFSTLEIQRTEQGDSAMYLCASSLENSPLHFGNGTRLTVT.

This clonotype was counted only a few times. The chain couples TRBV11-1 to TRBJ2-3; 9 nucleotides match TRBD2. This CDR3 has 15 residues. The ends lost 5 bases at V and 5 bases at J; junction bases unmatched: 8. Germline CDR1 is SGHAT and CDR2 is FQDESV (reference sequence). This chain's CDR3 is CASSTRGSGRDTQYF. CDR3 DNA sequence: TGTGCCAGCAGCACCCGGGGTAGCGGGAGAGATACGCAGTATTTT.

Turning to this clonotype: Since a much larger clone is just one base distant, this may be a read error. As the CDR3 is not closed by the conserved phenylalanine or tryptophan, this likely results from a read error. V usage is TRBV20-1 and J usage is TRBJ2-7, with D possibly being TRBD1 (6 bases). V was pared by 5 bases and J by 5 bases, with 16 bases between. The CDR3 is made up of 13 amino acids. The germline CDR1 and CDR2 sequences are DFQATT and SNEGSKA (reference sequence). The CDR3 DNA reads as TGCAGTGCTCCCTACACAGGGTCCCACGAGCAGTACTAC. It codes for CSAPYTGSHEQYY.

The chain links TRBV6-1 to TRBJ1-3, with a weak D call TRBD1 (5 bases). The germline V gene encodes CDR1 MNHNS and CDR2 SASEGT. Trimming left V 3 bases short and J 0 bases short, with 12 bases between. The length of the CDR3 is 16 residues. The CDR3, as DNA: TGTGCCAGCAGTGATAACAGGCCCTACTCTGGAAACACCATATATTTT. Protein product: CASSDNRPYSGNTIYF.

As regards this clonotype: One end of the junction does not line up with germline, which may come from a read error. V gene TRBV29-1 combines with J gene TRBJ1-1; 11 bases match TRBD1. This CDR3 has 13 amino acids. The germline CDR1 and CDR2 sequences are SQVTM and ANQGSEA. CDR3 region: CSVRTGGRTEASF. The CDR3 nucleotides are TGCAGCGTCCGGACAGGGGGCAGGACTGAAGCTTCCTTT.

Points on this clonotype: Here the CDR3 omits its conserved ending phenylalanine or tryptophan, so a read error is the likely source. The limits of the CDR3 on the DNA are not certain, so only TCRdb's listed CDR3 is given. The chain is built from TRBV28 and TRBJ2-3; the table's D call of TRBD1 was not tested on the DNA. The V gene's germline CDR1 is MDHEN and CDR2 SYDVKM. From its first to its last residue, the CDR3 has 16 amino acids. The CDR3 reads CASSPAGTGSTDTQYL.

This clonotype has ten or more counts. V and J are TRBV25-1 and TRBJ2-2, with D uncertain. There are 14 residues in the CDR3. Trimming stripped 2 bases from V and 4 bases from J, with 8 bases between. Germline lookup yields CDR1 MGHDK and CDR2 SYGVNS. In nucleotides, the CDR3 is TGTGCCAGCAGTGAAGCCGGCCGCACCGGGGAGCTGTTTTTT. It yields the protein CASSEAGRTGELFF.

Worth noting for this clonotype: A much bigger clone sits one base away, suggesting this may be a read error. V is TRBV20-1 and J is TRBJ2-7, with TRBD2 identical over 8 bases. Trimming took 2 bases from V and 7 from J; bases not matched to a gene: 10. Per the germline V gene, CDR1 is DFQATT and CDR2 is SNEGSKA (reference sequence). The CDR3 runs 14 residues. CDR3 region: CSARWAGGRGEQYF. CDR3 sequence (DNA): TGCAGTGCTAGATGGGCGGGAGGTAGGGGTGAGCAGTACTTC.

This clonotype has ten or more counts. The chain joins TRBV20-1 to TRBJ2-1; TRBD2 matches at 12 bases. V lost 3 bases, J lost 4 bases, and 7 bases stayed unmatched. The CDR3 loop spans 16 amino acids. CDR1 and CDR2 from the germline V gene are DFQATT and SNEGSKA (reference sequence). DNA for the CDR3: TGCAGTGCTAGGGTCCTAGCGGGAGGGGTTTACAATGAGCAGTTCTTC. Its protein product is CSARVLAGGVYNEQFF.

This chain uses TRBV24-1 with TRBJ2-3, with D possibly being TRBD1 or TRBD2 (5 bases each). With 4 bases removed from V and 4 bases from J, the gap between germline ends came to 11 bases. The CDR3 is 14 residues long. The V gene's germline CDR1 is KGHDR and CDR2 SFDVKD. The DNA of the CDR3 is TGTGCCACCAGTGACTCCGGGACCCCAGATACGCAGTATTTT. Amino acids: CATSDSGTPDTQYF.

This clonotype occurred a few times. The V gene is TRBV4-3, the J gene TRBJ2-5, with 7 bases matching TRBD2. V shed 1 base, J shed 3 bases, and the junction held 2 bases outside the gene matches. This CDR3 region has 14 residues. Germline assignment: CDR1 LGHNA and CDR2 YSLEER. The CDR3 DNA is TGCGCCAGCAGCCAAGGGGGGGGAAAAGAGACCCAGTACTTC. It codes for CASSQGGGKETQYF.

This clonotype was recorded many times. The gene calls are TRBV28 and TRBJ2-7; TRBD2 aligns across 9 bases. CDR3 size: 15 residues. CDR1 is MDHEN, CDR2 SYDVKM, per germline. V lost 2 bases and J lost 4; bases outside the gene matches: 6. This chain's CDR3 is CASSLVSGRSYEQYF. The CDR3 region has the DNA TGTGCCAGCAGTTTAGTTAGCGGGAGATCGTACGAGCAGTACTTC.

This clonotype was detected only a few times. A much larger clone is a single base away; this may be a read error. In DNA, the CDR3 is TGTGCCGCCAGCAGGGAGCGGGGACGCACAGATACGCAGTATTTT. Protein product: CAASRERGRTDTQYF. This sequence joins TRBV15 and TRBJ2-3; 7 nucleotides align to TRBD2. Germline CDR1 LNHNV, CDR2 YYDKDF (reference sequence). CDR3 length: 15 residues.

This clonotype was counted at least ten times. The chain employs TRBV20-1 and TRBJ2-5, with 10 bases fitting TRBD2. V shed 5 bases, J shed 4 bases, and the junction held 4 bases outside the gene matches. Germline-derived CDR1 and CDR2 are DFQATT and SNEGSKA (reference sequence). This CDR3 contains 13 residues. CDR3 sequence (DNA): TGCAGTGCTGAGCGGGAGGGTAGAGAGACCCAGTACTTC. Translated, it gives CSAEREGRETQYF.

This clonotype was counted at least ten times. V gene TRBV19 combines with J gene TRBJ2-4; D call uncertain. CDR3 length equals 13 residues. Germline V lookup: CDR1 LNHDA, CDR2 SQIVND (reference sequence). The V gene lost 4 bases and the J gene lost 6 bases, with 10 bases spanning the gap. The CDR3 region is CASSKRTPNIQYF. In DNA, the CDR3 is TGTGCCAGTAGTAAACGTACCCCAAACATTCAGTACTTC.

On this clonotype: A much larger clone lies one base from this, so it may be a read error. The CDR3 DNA reads as TGTGCCAGCAGTACAGGGGGGCAGGTGAATGAAAAACTGTTTTTT. It encodes CASSTGGQVNEKLFF. The chain couples TRBV28 to TRBJ1-4, with 8 bases aligning to TRBD1. This CDR3 region has 15 residues. Germline CDR1 is MDHEN and CDR2 is SYDVKM. Trimming took 5 bases from V and 5 from J; bases not matched to a gene: 7.

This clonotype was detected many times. CDR3 coding DNA: TGTGCCAGCAGTTTATCCTATGGCTACACCTTC. Its protein product is CASSLSYGYTF. The chain recombines TRBV12-3 or TRBV12-4 with TRBJ1-2; D ambiguous. Trimming stripped 2 bases from V and 4 bases from J, with 2 bases between. CDR3 length: 11 amino acids.

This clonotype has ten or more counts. CDR3 loop: CATSRARGGTFF. The CDR3 nucleotides are TGTGCCACCAGCCGGGCTCGGGGTGGGACTTTCTTT. The chain uses TRBV15 and TRBJ1-1; D gene unclear. V shed 5 bases and J shed 12 bases, with 16 bases lying between them. The CDR3 contains 12 residues. The germline V gene encodes CDR1 LNHNV and CDR2 YYDKDF (reference sequence).

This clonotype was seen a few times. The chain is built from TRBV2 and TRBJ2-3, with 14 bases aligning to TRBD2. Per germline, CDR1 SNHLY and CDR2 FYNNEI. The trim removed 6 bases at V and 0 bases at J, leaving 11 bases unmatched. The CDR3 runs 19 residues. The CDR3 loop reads CASSPPGLAGAISTDTQYF. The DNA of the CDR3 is TGTGCCAGCAGCCCCCCGGGACTAGCGGGGGCCATTAGCACAGATACGCAGTATTTT.

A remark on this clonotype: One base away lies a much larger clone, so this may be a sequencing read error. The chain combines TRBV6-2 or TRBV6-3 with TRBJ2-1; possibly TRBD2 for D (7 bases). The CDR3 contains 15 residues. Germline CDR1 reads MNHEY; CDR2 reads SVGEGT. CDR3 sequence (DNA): TGTGCCGGCAGGGGCGGGAGAGATTCCTACAATGAGCAGTTCTTC. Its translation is CAGRGGRDSYNEQFF.

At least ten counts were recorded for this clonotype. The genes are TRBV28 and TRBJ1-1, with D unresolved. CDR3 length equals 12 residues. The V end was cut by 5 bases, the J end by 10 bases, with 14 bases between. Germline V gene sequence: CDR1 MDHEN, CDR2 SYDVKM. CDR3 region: CASSPPGLLAFF. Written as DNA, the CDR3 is TGTGCCAGCAGTCCACCGGGCCTCTTAGCTTTCTTT.

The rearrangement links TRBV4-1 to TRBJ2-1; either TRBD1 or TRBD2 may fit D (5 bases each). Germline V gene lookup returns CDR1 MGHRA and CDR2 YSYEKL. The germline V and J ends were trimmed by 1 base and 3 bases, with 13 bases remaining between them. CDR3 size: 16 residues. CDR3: CASSQVWDGLYNEQFF. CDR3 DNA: TGCGCCAGCAGCCAAGTTTGGGACGGTCTCTACAATGAGCAGTTCTTC.

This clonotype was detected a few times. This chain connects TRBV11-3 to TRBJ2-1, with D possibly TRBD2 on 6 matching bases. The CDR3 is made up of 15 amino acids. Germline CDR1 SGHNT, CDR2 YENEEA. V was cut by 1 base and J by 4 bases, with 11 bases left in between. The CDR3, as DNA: TGTGCCAGCAGCTTAGGCGCTAGCGCTTACAATGAGCAGTTCTTC. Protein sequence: CASSLGASAYNEQFF.

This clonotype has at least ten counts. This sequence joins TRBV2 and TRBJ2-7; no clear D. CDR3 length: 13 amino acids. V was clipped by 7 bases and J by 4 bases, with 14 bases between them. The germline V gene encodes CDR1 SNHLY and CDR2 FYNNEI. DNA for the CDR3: TGTGCCAGCACCAACACGGCCAGTTACGAGCAGTACGTC. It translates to CASTNTASYEQYV.

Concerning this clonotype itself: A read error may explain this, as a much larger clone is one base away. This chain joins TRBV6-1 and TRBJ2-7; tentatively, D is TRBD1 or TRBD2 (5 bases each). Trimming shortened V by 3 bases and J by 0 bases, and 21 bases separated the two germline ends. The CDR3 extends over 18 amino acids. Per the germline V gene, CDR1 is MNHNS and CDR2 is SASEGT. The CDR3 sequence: CASSDRGTSLLSSYEQYF. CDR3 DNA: TGTGCCAGCAGTGACCGGGGCACCAGCTTACTGAGCTCCTACGAGCAGTACTTC.

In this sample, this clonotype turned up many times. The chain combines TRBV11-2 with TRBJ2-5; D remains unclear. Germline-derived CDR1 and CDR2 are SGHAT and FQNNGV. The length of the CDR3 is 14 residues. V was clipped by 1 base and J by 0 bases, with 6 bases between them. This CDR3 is CASSLVAHQETQYF. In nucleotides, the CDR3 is TGTGCCAGCAGCTTAGTGGCACACCAAGAGACCCAGTACTTC.

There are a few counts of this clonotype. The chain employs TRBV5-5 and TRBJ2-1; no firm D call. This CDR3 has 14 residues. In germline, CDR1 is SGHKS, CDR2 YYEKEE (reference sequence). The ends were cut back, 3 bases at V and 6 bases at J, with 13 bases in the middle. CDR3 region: CASSSYRLSNEQFF. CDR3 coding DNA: TGTGCCAGCAGCTCTTACCGCTTATCCAATGAGCAGTTCTTC.

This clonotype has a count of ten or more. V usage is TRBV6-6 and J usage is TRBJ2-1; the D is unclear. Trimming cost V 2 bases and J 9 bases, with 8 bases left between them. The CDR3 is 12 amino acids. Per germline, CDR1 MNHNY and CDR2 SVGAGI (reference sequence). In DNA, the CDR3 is TGTGCCAGCAGTTACGACACCCTTGAGCAGTTCTTC. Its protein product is CASSYDTLEQFF.

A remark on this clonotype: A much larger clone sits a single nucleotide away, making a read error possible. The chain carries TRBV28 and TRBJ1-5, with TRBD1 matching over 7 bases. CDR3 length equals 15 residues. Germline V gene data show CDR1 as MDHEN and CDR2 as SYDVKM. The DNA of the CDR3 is TGTGCCAGCAGCTCCGGGACAGTTAGCAATCAGCCCCATCATTTT. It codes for CASSSGTVSNQPHHF.

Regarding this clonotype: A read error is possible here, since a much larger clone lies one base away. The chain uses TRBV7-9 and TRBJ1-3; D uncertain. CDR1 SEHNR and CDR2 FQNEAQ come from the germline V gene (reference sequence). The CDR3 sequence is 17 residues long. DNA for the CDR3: TGTGCCAGCAGCCCCTCCGGCACCGGAAACTTTGGAAACACCACATATTTT. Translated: CASSPSGTGNFGNTTYF.

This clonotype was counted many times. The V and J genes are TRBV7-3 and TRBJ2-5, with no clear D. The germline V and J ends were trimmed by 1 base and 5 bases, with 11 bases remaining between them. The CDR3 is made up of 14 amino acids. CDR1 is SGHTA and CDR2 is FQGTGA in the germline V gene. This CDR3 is CASSLRPGYETQYF. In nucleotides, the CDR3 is TGTGCCAGCAGCTTAAGGCCCGGCTACGAGACCCAGTACTTC.